This T cell receptor (beta chain) comes out of a study of blood T cell repertoires in COVID-19. Study overall: PBMCs, B-cell-depleted T cells, or T cells were the source of the cDNA or gDNA that made up the material.

In the original analysis: Reference gene primer amplification yielded estimated nucleated cell counts. This table comes from immunoSEQ multiplex PCR, and its TCRdb copy is limited to in-frame clones, with some not included. The DNA was the basis for D and trimming; V, J and clone size are from that table. Among fewer than 150,000 clones listed, 84% were seen once. This clone was picked up a small number of times. This clonotype was obtained from a woman in her 30s who had recovered from COVID-19. Material: peripheral blood.

CDR3 nucleotide sequence: TGTGCCAGCAGCCAAGATCTCTGGCGGGGGGGCTCCTACAATGAGCAGTTCTTC. As protein: CASSQDLWRGGSYNEQFF. The chain employs TRBV4-2 and TRBJ2-1, with 9 bases matching TRBD2. The CDR3 is 18 amino acids. The germline V gene has CDR1 LGHNA and CDR2 YNFKEQ. J gave up 0 bases and V 0 bases, and 6 bases lay outside the gene matches.